Each of the 29 T cell receptor beta chains below was sequenced from the same sample in a study of blood T cells in healthy people across ages. The authors ran a second PCR of roughly 6 to 12 cycles using a sample-barcoded 5' primer and a J-beta primer mix. A single record per CDR3 protein comes from TCRdb applying MiXCR to the 5' RACE reads. The repertoire consists of about 930,000 distinct CDR3 sequences, with about 27% occurring once and the leading ten covering 10% to 13%. The same sample was also studied in work on T cells of mothers and their children.

The specimen was blood. Every receptor here comes from a woman in her thirties or forties in good health.

This clonotype has just a few counts. The chain recombines TRBV12-3 or TRBV12-4 with TRBJ2-3; D is ambiguous. The CDR3 extends over 12 amino acids. With 3 bases removed from V and 6 bases from J, the gap between germline ends came to 7 bases. CDR3 DNA: TGTGCCAGCAGTTTCCTGGGGGATACGCAGTATTTT. It is translated as CASSFLGDTQYF.

Concerning this clonotype itself: This may stem from a read error, because a much larger clone lies one nucleotide away. V gene TRBV5-1 combines with J gene TRBJ2-7, with D possibly being TRBD1 (5 bases). This CDR3 spans 15 amino acids. Trimming stripped 6 bases from V and 5 bases from J, with 21 bases between. Germline CDR1 reads SGHRS; CDR2 reads YFSETQ. DNA of the CDR3: TGCGCCAGCAACCGGAATACAGGTAACCTGAACGAGCAGTACTTC. Residues: CASNRNTGNLNEQYF.

This chain connects TRBV4-1 to TRBJ2-1; D might be TRBD1 (5 bases). This CDR3 is 12 amino acids long. Germline-derived CDR1 and CDR2 are MGHRA and YSYEKL. Trimming took off 4 bases at V and 9 bases at J, with 10 bases between the two ends. The CDR3 DNA reads TGCGCCAGCAGCCCCAGGGTGGGTGAGCAGTTCTTC. Its translation: CASSPRVGEQFF.

This clonotype occurred once. This may be a read error, as it is one base from a much larger clone. The CDR3 loop is CASSLSFDLGGHGYTF. CDR3 in DNA: TGTGCCAGCAGTTTATCCTTTGATTTGGGGGGCCATGGCTACACCTTC. The chain uses TRBV27 and TRBJ1-2; TRBD1 might be the D (6 bases). Germline V gene lookup returns CDR1 MNHEY and CDR2 SMNVEV (reference sequence). Trimming pared 0 bases from V and 6 bases from J, leaving 17 bases between. This CDR3 comprises 16 residues.

The chain links TRBV28 to TRBJ1-2, with 7 positions matching TRBD1. The CDR3 consists of 13 residues. In germline, CDR1 is MDHEN, CDR2 SYDVKM. Losses at the gene ends were 7 bases for V and 5 bases for J; bases not matched to a gene: 7. The CDR3 DNA follows: TGTGCCAGCAACCGAGGGGGCGCATATGGCTACACCTTC. Its protein product is CASNRGGAYGYTF.

In regard to this clonotype: Being one base from a much bigger clone, this may be a read error. The chain uses TRBV7-6 and TRBJ1-4, with D maybe TRBD1 (5 bases). Germline CDR1 reads SGHVS; CDR2 reads FNYEAQ. The CDR3 is made up of 20 amino acids. The CDR3 DNA reads TGTGCCAGCAGCTTAGCCATAAGGGACTCCCATTTGAAGACTAATGAAAAACGGTTTTTT. Translating it yields CASSLAIRDSHLKTNEKRFF.

There are many counts of this clonotype. The chain joins TRBV28 to TRBJ2-5; 9 positions match TRBD1. V dropped 2 bases and J dropped 6; count of bases not matched to a gene: 13. Germline-derived CDR1 and CDR2 are MDHEN and SYDVKM. The CDR3 runs to 17 residues. The CDR3 region is CASSLPPPGQGSKTQYF. CDR3 nucleotides: TGTGCCAGCAGTTTACCTCCACCAGGACAGGGGTCAAAGACCCAGTACTTC.

This clonotype was found many times. The chain links TRBV4-1 to TRBJ1-4; D gene uncertain. The CDR3 extends over 13 amino acids. Trimming shortened V by 3 bases and J by 8 bases, and 10 bases separated the two germline ends. Per germline, CDR1 MGHRA and CDR2 YSYEKL. The CDR3 region has the DNA TGCGCCAGCAGCCAGTGGGAGAAAGAAAAACTGTTTTTT. Protein sequence: CASSQWEKEKLFF.

The chain joins TRBV7-2 to TRBJ2-3; 8 bases are a match to TRBD1. The trim removed 0 bases at V and 1 base at J, leaving 3 bases unmatched. The CDR3 length is 16 residues. CDR1 is SGHTA, CDR2 FQGNSA, per germline. The CDR3 DNA reads TGTGCCAGCAGCTTAGCGACAGGGGTTGGCACAGATACGCAGTATTTT. Its protein is CASSLATGVGTDTQYF.

The rearrangement uses TRBV28 and TRBJ2-3; TRBD1 is a possible D gene (6 bases). The length of the CDR3 is 13 residues. Trimming removed 6 bases from V and 3 bases from J, with 10 bases in between. Germline CDR1 and CDR2: MDHEN and SYDVKM. For the CDR3, the DNA is TGTGCCAGCAGACCTCAGGGGACAGATACGCAGTATTTT. Translating it yields CASRPQGTDTQYF.

V is TRBV12-3 or TRBV12-4 and J is TRBJ1-1, with D unresolved. The CDR3 spans 14 residues. V was cut by 6 bases and J by 1 base, with 12 bases left in between. Written as DNA, the CDR3 is TGTGCCAGCAGCCCACTATCTCAGAACACTGAAGCTTTCTTT. Its protein is CASSPLSQNTEAFF.

This clonotype appeared many times. The chain uses TRBV7-9 and TRBJ1-2; 7 bases are shared with TRBD1. Germline values: CDR1 SEHNR, CDR2 FQNEAQ (reference sequence). V shed 5 bases and J 4 bases; nucleotides not matched to a gene: 10. This CDR3 comprises 15 residues. Here the CDR3 reads CASSPRTGGGYGYTF. CDR3 nucleotides: TGTGCCAGCAGCCCCCGGACAGGAGGGGGCTATGGCTACACCTTC.

The CDR3 DNA is TGTGCCAGCAGCTTGGGATGGGGGGCACGGGCTGAAGCTTTCTTT. Its protein is CASSLGWGARAEAFF. The V gene is TRBV5-6, the J gene TRBJ1-1; D possibly corresponds to TRBD1 (6 bases). The V and J ends lost 0 bases and 6 bases respectively, with 15 bases between them. The CDR3 runs 15 residues. Germline CDR1 is SGHDT and CDR2 is YYEEEE. The variable domain in full, with the rest retrieved from reference TRBV5-6 and TRBJ1-1, is DAGVTQSPTHLIKTRGQQVTLRCSPKSGHDTVSWYQQALGQGPQFIFQYYEEEERQRGNFPDRFSGHQFPNYSSELNVNALLLGDSALYLCASSLGWGARAEAFFGQGTRLTVV.

This clonotype was counted many times. V usage is TRBV3-1 and J usage is TRBJ1-2; the D is unclear. V gave up 1 base and J gave up 12 bases, with 15 bases separating them. This CDR3 is 13 amino acids long. Germline assignment: CDR1 LGHDT and CDR2 YNNKEL (reference sequence). DNA of the CDR3: TGTGCCAGCAGCCAAGGAGGTGGGGTTTTGGACACCTTC. Protein sequence: CASSQGGGVLDTF. Based on the CDR3 plus reference TRBV3-1 and TRBJ1-2, the full variable domain is DTAVSQTPKYLVTQMGNDKSIKCEQNLGHDTMYWYKQDSKKFLKIMFSYNNKELIINETVPNRFSPKSPDKAHLNLHINSLELGDSAVYFCASSQGGGVLDTFGSGTRLTVV.

This clonotype was picked up a small number of times. A far more abundant clone sits one base away, making this likely a read error. The V and J genes are TRBV27 and TRBJ2-7; D is uncertain. The CDR3 consists of 13 residues. Trimming left V 6 bases short and J 2 bases short, with 11 bases between. Germline CDR1 and CDR2: MNHEY and SMNVEV (reference sequence). This chain's CDR3 is CASRFSGAYEQYF. CDR3 nucleotide sequence: TGTGCCAGCAGGTTTTCCGGAGCCTACGAGCAGTACTTC.

V gene TRBV5-5 combines with J gene TRBJ2-4; 7 nucleotides align to TRBD2. With V trimmed by 7 bases and J by 13 bases, 14 bases remained unmatched. The CDR3 is made up of 13 amino acids. From germline, CDR1 is SGHKS and CDR2 YYEKEE (reference sequence). The chain's CDR3 is CASGSPPGRAQYF. The CDR3 DNA is TGTGCCAGCGGCTCCCCTCCAGGGAGGGCCCAGTACTTC.

The chain joins TRBV6-1 to TRBJ2-1; TRBD1 aligns across 10 bases. The V gene's germline CDR1 is MNHNS and CDR2 SASEGT. The CDR3 consists of 15 residues. The J segment lost 4 bases and the V segment lost 6 bases, leaving 6 bases of the junction unmatched. CDR3 nucleotide sequence: TGTGCCAGCAGGGCGACAGGGGGCAGTTACAATGAGCAGTTCTTC. Protein product: CASRATGGSYNEQFF.

The chain has TRBV30 and TRBJ1-5, with D perhaps matching TRBD1 (5 bases). V shed 3 bases and J shed 2 bases, with 11 bases lying between them. Germline V gene lookup returns CDR1 GTSNPN and CDR2 SVGIG (reference sequence). This CDR3 contains 14 residues. This CDR3 reads CAWREGLGNQPQHF. CDR3 DNA: TGTGCCTGGAGGGAGGGGTTAGGCAATCAGCCCCAGCATTTT.

This clonotype appeared a few times. This sequence joins TRBV28 and TRBJ1-2; 12 nucleotides line up with TRBD1. The CDR3 contains 16 residues. Germline V gene sequence: CDR1 MDHEN, CDR2 SYDVKM. J lost 4 bases, V lost 4 bases, and 7 bases had no gene match. The CDR3 DNA follows: TGTGCCAGCAGTTCTTCCGGGACAGGGGGCGCCTATGGCTACACCTTC. Protein product: CASSSSGTGGAYGYTF.

This clonotype appeared many times. The chain is built from TRBV12-3 or TRBV12-4 and TRBJ2-7, with D maybe TRBD1 (5 bases). This CDR3 is 13 amino acids long. The V end lost 3 bases, the J end lost 1 base, and 7 bases lay between the germline ends. CDR3 sequence reads: CASSLTVSYEQYF. DNA for the CDR3: TGTGCCAGCAGTTTGACAGTATCCTACGAGCAGTACTTC.

Of note for this clonotype: At one of its ends the junction is not consistent with the germline gene, which may arise from a read error. This chain uses TRBV20-1 with TRBJ1-2; D perhaps matches TRBD1 (5 bases). Germline V gives CDR1 DFQATT, CDR2 SNEGSKA (reference sequence). The CDR3 runs 15 residues. In DNA form, the CDR3 reads TGCAGTGCTAGAGTTGGGGTCTCGAGGGACTATGACTACACCTTC. Translation: CSARVGVSRDYDYTF.

The chain joins TRBV9 to TRBJ2-5; 9 bases are a match to TRBD2. The CDR3 contains 16 residues. Germline CDR1 and CDR2: SGDLS and YYNGEE. J lost 2 bases, V lost 0 bases, and 5 bases had no gene match. This CDR3 is CASSVALAGSQETQYF. The CDR3, as DNA: TGTGCCAGCAGCGTAGCACTAGCGGGTTCACAAGAGACCCAGTACTTC.

A note on this clonotype: A read error may explain this, as a much larger clone is one base away. This sequence joins TRBV5-6 and TRBJ2-1; D is ambiguous. The length of the CDR3 is 12 residues. Germline CDR1 SGHDT, CDR2 YYEEEE. Deletions cut 5 bases from V and 5 bases from J, with 8 bases between. The CDR3 here is CASSHLNNEQFF. Written as DNA, the CDR3 is TGTGCCAGCAGTCACCTAAACAATGAGCAGTTCTTC.

This clonotype was picked up a small number of times. The chain combines TRBV28 with TRBJ2-7, with TRBD1 matching over 9 bases. This CDR3 has 14 amino acids. Trimming at V came to 6 bases and at J to 9 bases, leaving 12 bases not matched to a gene. The germline V gene has CDR1 MDHEN and CDR2 SYDVKM. The CDR3 sequence is CASSYTGQGNWQYF. DNA for the CDR3: TGTGCCAGCAGCTACACAGGACAGGGGAATTGGCAGTACTTC.

The chain combines TRBV27 with TRBJ1-4; D gene uncertain. This CDR3 has 13 amino acids. Looked up from germline, CDR1 is MNHEY and CDR2 is SMNVEV (reference sequence). V shed 6 bases and J shed 4 bases, with 9 bases lying between them. CDR3 in amino acids: CASSRIDNEKLFF. The CDR3 nucleotides are TGTGCCAGCAGCCGAATCGATAATGAAAAACTGTTTTTT.

This clonotype showed up many times. V usage is TRBV15 and J usage is TRBJ2-7; 12 bases fit TRBD2. The junction had 6 bases not matched to a gene; V was cut back by 1 base and J by 5 bases. This CDR3 spans 16 amino acids. Germline assignment: CDR1 LNHNV and CDR2 YYDKDF (reference sequence). CDR3 nucleotide sequence: TGTGCCACCAGCAGAGGAGGACTAGCGGGGAGGAACGAGCAGTACTTC. This gives the protein CATSRGGLAGRNEQYF.

There are a few counts of this clonotype. This may come from a read error, since a much larger clone is one base off. As DNA, the CDR3 is TGTGCCACGACCCAGGGGGCGCGGGGGAACGAGCAGTACTTC. Amino acid sequence: CATTQGARGNEQYF. This chain connects TRBV12-3 or TRBV12-4 to TRBJ2-4, with D perhaps TRBD1 (8 bases). With the DNA end fitting TRBJ2-7 better, the J assignment may be wrong. The CDR3 loop spans 14 amino acids.

This clonotype was found a few times. This chain connects TRBV4-3 to TRBJ2-7, with unresolved D. V was pared by 0 bases and J by 2 bases, with 14 bases between. The CDR3 is made up of 16 amino acids. CDR1 is LGHNA and CDR2 is YSLEER in the germline V gene. The chain's CDR3 is CASSQDRVGLTYEQYF. DNA for the CDR3: TGCGCCAGCAGCCAAGATCGGGTGGGTTTAACCTACGAGCAGTACTTC.

Of note for this clonotype: A read error may produce the germline difference seen at one junction end. The chain combines TRBV29-1 with TRBJ1-1; the D is unclear. CDR3 length: 12 residues. In germline, CDR1 is SQVTM, CDR2 ANQGSEA. The CDR3, as DNA: TGCAGCGTCGGCTCCGGGAACACTGGAGCTTTCTTT. Its protein is CSVGSGNTGAFF. The variable domain in full, with the rest retrieved from reference TRBV29-1 and TRBJ1-1, is SAVISQKPSRDICQRGTSLTIQCQVDSQVTMMFWYRQQPGQSLTLIATANQGSEATYESGFVIDKFPISRPNLTFSTLTVSNMSPEDSSIYLCSVGSGNTGAFFGQGTRLTVV.